The next 13 T cell receptor beta chains were all read from a single sample in a study of blood T cell repertoires in COVID-19 (dated by TCRdb to the early 2020s). Library method: the immunoSEQ multiplex PCR assay. What TCRdb holds here is the immuneACCESS table cut down to in-frame rearrangements. Part of the clones is not present; checked against another copy, under half of the missing clones reflect an unresolved V gene, and the others are unexplained. The table for this sample lists roughly 130,000 clones; 82% of them were counted only once. 4% to 5.5% of the sample is taken by the ten largest. Sample: peripheral blood. Receptors were obtained from a woman in her 70s with acute or convalescent COVID-19.

This chain connects TRBV20-1 to TRBJ1-1; 9 bases map to TRBD1. CDR3 size: 14 residues. J gave up 1 base and V 3 bases, and 3 bases lay outside the gene matches. CDR1 and CDR2 (germline): DFQATT, SNEGSKA (reference sequence). CDR3 region: CSASRQGGNTEAFF. CDR3 coding DNA: TGCAGTGCTAGTAGACAGGGGGGGAACACTGAAGCTTTCTTT.

The chain uses TRBV3-1 (or the pseudogene TRBV3-2) and TRBJ1-2; weak D call: TRBD1 (5 bases). Germline V gives CDR1 LGHDT, CDR2 YNNKEL (reference sequence). The CDR3 extends over 14 amino acids. The germline V and J ends were trimmed by 0 bases and 6 bases, with 11 bases remaining between them. The CDR3 reads CASSQDKGRDGYTF. DNA of the CDR3: TGTGCCAGCAGCCAAGATAAGGGGCGTGATGGCTACACCTTC.

The count of this clone is one. The chain employs TRBV6-5 and TRBJ1-3; D remains unclear. Trimming took 10 bases from V and 2 from J, leaving 15 bases between them. The germline gives CDR1 MNHEY, CDR2 SVGAGI. The length of the CDR3 is 14 residues. The CDR3 is CATTPGRAGNTIYF. The CDR3 nucleotides read TGTGCCACTACCCCCGGGAGGGCTGGAAACACCATATATTTT.

V usage is TRBV7-2 and J usage is TRBJ2-2; tentatively, D is TRBD2 (5 bases). The germline V gene has CDR1 SGHTA and CDR2 FQGNSA. The CDR3 totals 13 residues. Trimming removed 0 bases at V and 10 bases at J, with 9 bases between. The CDR3 loop is CASSLAGAKELFF. CDR3 nucleotides: TGTGCCAGCAGCTTAGCGGGAGCGAAGGAGCTGTTTTTT.

V usage is TRBV19 and J usage is TRBJ1-2; TRBD1 might be the D (6 bases). The length of the CDR3 is 12 residues. Germline-derived CDR1 and CDR2 are LNHDA and SQIVND (reference sequence). V lost 7 bases and J 6 bases, leaving 12 bases between the germline ends. CDR3 coding DNA: TGTGCCAGTATCGGGGGGCTGAATGGCTACACCTTC. Its translation: CASIGGLNGYTF.

The chain recombines TRBV6-6 with TRBJ1-3; possibly TRBD1 for D (5 bases). CDR3 length: 14 amino acids. Per the germline V gene, CDR1 is MNHNY and CDR2 is SVGAGI (reference sequence). With 4 bases removed from V and 3 bases from J, the gap between germline ends came to 10 bases. CDR3 residues: CASSSQGLGNTIYF. CDR3 in DNA: TGTGCCAGCAGTTCCCAGGGTCTTGGAAACACCATATATTTT.

This chain uses TRBV9 with TRBJ1-1; D perhaps matches TRBD1 (6 bases). The ends were cut back, 0 bases at V and 5 bases at J, with 14 bases in the middle. Germline V gene data show CDR1 as SGDLS and CDR2 as YYNGEE. The CDR3 spans 15 residues. The CDR3 DNA follows: TGTGCCAGCAGCGTAGAAGGGGGGGCAAGGACTGAAGCTTTCTTT. Translating gives CASSVEGGARTEAFF.

This clone appeared a few times. The rearrangement uses TRBV19 and TRBJ1-4; possible D gene TRBD1, 6 bases. CDR1 LNHDA and CDR2 SQIVND come from the germline V gene (reference sequence). With 1 base removed from V and 5 bases from J, the gap between germline ends came to 11 bases. The CDR3 is made up of 15 amino acids. The CDR3 region is CASSIAGRGNEKLFF. Here the CDR3 DNA reads TGTGCCAGTAGTATAGCGGGCAGGGGCAATGAAAAACTGTTTTTT.

The V gene is TRBV27, the J gene TRBJ1-2; a possible D gene is TRBD1 (6 bases). CDR3 length: 13 amino acids. Between the trimmed V and J ends, which lost 6 bases and 7 bases, there was a span of 15 bases. Germline lookup yields CDR1 MNHEY and CDR2 SMNVEV (reference sequence). The CDR3, as DNA: TGTGCCAGCAGAGCAGGGGCTGCGAGTGGCTACACCTTC. Its translation: CASRAGAASGYTF.

CDR3 sequence reads: CASSQEGQQGIYGYTF. For the CDR3, the DNA is TGCGCCAGCAGCCAAGAAGGTCAACAGGGTATTTATGGCTACACCTTC. This chain joins TRBV4-3 and TRBJ1-2; TRBD1 might be the D (6 bases). The CDR3 spans 16 residues. Trimming pared 0 bases from V and 5 bases from J, leaving 16 bases between. Germline assignment: CDR1 LGHNA and CDR2 YSLEER.

This clone showed up just a few times. The chain combines TRBV10-3 with TRBJ1-6; tentatively, D is TRBD1 (6 bases). The CDR3 contains 16 residues. Germline CDR1 ENHRY, CDR2 SYGVKD. The V gene lost 3 bases and the J gene lost 8 bases, with 17 bases spanning the gap. The CDR3 here is CAISESQGSIYSPLHF. CDR3 nucleotide sequence: TGTGCCATCAGTGAATCCCAGGGGAGCATATATTCACCCCTCCACTTT.

This chain joins TRBV7-2 and TRBJ2-3; D is uncertain. V dropped 5 bases and J dropped 8 bases, with 11 bases sitting between them. Germline values: CDR1 SGHTA, CDR2 FQGNSA. This CDR3 has 12 amino acids. The CDR3 nucleotides are TGTGCCAGCAGCCTCTCCACTGGTACGCAGTATTTT. This sequence encodes CASSLSTGTQYF. Drawing the rest from reference TRBV7-2 and TRBJ2-3, the complete variable domain is GAGVSQSPSNKVTEKGKDVELRCDPISGHTALYWYRQSLGQGLEFLIYFQGNSAPDKSGLPSDRFSAERTGGSVSTLTIQRTQQEDSAVYLCASSLSTGTQYFGPGTRLTVL.

This clone was picked up one time. The genes are TRBV7-9 and TRBJ2-5; D possibly corresponds to TRBD2 (5 bases). V lost 5 bases and J 6 bases, leaving 10 bases between the germline ends. Per the germline V gene, CDR1 is SEHNR and CDR2 is FQNEAQ (reference sequence). CDR3 length: 12 residues. CDR3 region: CASSELGKTQYF. The CDR3, as DNA: TGTGCCAGCAGCGAGCTCGGGAAGACCCAGTACTTC.